This TCR beta chain was sequenced for a study of vaccination and CD4 T cells after COVID-19. With the Oncomine TCR Beta short-read assay, DNA from cultured CD4+ T cells was sequenced. Via MiXCR, TCRdb re-called the PCR reads, giving one row per CDR3 protein. The profile shows 15,000 or so distinct CDR3 sequences, 40% to 65% of them singletons. This sample's treatment: roughly 10-day PBMC culture with coronavirus spike peptide pools or control peptides (ViraFEST assay). Cultures of PBMCs, a few million per well, were set up with about 10 IU/ml IL-2 and roughly 10 ug/ml peptide pools. A word on this clonotype: Its antigen is currently unknown.

The germline CDR1 and CDR2 sequences are MNHNS and SASEGT. The CDR3 contains 14 residues. V was pared by 5 bases and J by 3 bases, with 5 bases of the junction left unmatched. The sequence came from a human donor who had recovered from COVID-19. The specimen comprised CD4+ T cells from blood, cultured in vitro, sampled before SARS-CoV-2 vaccination. The chain employs TRBV6-1 and TRBJ1-1, with TRBD1 matching over 8 bases. The CDR3 protein is CASSQGARDTEAFF. CDR3 DNA sequence: TGTGCCAGCAGTCAGGGGGCGCGGGACACTGAAGCTTTCTTT.